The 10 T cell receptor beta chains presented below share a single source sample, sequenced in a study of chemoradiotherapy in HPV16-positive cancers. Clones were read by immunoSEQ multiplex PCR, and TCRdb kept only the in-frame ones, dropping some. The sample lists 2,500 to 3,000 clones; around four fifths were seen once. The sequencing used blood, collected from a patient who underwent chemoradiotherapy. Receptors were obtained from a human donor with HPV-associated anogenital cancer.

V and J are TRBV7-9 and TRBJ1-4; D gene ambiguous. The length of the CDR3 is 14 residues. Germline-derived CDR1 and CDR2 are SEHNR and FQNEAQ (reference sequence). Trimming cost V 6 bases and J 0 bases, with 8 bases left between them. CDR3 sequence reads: CASRASATNEKLFF. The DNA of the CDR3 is TGTGCCAGCAGGGCCAGCGCAACTAATGAAAAACTGTTTTTT.

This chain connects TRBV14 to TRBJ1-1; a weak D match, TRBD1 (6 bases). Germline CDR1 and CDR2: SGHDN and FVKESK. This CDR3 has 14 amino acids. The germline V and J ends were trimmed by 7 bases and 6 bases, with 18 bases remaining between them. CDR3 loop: CASNQGQGGSEAFF. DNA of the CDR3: TGTGCCAGCAACCAGGGGCAGGGCGGATCTGAAGCTTTCTTT.

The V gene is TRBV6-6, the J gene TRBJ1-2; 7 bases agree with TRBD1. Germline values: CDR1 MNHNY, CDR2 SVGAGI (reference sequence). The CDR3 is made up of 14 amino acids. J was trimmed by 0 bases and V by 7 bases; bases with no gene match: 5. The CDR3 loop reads CASTPDRPNYGYTF. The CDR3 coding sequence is TGTGCCAGCACCCCGGACAGGCCTAACTATGGCTACACCTTC.

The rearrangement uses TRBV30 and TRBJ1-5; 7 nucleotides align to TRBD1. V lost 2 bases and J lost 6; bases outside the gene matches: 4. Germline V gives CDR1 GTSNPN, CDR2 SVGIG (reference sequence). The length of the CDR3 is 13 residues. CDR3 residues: CAWSRQGVQPQHF. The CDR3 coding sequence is TGTGCCTGGAGTCGGCAGGGGGTTCAGCCCCAGCATTTT.

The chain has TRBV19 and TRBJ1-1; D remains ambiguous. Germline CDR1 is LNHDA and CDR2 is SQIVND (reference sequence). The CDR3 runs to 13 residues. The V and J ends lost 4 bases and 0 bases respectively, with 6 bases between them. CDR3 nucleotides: TGTGCCAGTAGTAGCGGGTTGAACACTGAAGCTTTCTTT. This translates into CASSSGLNTEAFF.

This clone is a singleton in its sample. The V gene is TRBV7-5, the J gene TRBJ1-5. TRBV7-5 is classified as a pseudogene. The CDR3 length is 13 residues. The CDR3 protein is CASSLQPNQPQHF. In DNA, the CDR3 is TGTGCCAGCAGCTTACAGCCTAATCAGCCCCAGCATTTT.

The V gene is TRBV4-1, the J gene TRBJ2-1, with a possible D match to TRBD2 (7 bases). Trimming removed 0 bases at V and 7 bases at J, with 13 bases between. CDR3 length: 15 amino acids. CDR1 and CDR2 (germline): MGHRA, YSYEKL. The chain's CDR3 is CASSQERGGANEQFF. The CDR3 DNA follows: TGCGCCAGCAGCCAAGAAAGAGGGGGGGCAAATGAGCAGTTCTTC.

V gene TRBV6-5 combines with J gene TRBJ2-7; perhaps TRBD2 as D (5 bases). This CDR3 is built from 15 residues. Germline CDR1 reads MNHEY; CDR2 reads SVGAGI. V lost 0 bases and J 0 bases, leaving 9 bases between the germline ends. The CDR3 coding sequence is TGTGCCAGCAGTTACTCTAGTGGGAGCTCCTACGAGCAGTACTTC. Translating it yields CASSYSSGSSYEQYF.

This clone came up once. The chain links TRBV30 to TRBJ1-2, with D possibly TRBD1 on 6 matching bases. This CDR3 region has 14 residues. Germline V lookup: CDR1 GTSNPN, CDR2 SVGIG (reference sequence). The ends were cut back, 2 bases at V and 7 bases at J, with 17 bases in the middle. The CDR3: CAWSIQGGGGGYTF. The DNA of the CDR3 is TGTGCCTGGAGTATACAGGGAGGAGGAGGTGGCTACACCTTC. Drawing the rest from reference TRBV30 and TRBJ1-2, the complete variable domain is SQTIHQWPATLVQPVGSPLSLECTVEGTSNPNLYWYRQAAGRGLQLLFYSVGIGQISSEVPQNLSASRPQDRQFILSSKKLLLSDSGFYLCAWSIQGGGGGYTFGSGTRLTVV.

CDR3 nucleotides: TGTGCCAGCAGTTTTATGACAAGTAGCTCTGGGGCCAACGTCCTGACTTTC. As protein: CASSFMTSSSGANVLTF. V is TRBV27 and J is TRBJ2-6; no reliable D call. V lost 3 bases, J lost 0 bases, and 12 bases lay in between. The CDR3 length is 17 residues. CDR1 and CDR2 (germline): MNHEY, SMNVEV (reference sequence).